A selection of T cell receptor beta chains follows, all from one sample in a study of control samples from healthy donors and cancer patients. TCRdb keeps only in-frame clones here, not all; method: immunoSEQ multiplex PCR. Counted here are some 48,000 clones, more than 85% occurring once; the ten biggest clones make up 20% to 30%. Sequenced: PBMCs. These receptors were collected from a woman in her fifties or sixties with head and neck cancer. CDR3s leave out the opening cysteine and the closing phenylalanine or tryptophan. Size tells how often a clone was seen (once, few, many) or the class of an expanded clone, and some rows leave it out.

cdr3_aa v_call cdr3_length clone_size
ASSQREGETQY TRBV27 11 few
AWVGQSGNTIY TRBV30 11 NA
ASSLGGLSSYEQY TRBV11-3 13 NA
ASSTSSLSSYNEQF TRBV27 14 once
ASSTAGGGRLKTQY TRBV27 14 NA
ASSQEGHAANEKLF TRBV4-1 14 NA
ASSFLGVAADEQF TRBV28 13 NA
ASSFGLAGYEQY TRBV5-5 12 NA
ASSPGQPYGYT TRBV7-8 11 NA
ASSLRQGYYNSPLH TRBV19 14 NA
ASSPGRLNTEAF TRBV9 12 NA
SVDTLTGGEAF TRBV29-1 11 NA
ASSETSGTVVGYEQY TRBV19 15 NA
ASSWDFSVTEAF TRBV19 12 NA